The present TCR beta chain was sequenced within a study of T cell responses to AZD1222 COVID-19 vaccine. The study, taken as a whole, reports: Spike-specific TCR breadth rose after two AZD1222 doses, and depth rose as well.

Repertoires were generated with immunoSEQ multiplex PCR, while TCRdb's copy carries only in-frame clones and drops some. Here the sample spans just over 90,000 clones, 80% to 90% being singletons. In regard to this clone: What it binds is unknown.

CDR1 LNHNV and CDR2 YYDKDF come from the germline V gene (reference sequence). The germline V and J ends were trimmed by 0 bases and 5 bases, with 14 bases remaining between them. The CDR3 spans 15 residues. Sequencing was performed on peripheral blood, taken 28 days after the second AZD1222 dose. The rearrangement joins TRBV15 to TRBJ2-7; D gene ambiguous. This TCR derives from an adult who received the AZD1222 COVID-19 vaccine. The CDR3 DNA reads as TGTGCCACCAGCAGAGACCTTGTTAGGGTGGACGAGCAGTACTTC. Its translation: CATSRDLVRVDEQYF.